These 10 T cell receptor beta chains were all obtained from the same sample, sequenced in a study of cytomegalovirus exposure and HLA in healthy donors. Researchers ran the PCR with 60 Vbeta and 13 Jbeta primers. The assay was immunoSEQ multiplex PCR, and TCRdb's table has in-frame clones only and misses some. This sample has approximately 190,000 clones, with over 65% found just once. Sequenced sample: PBMCs. Source of these receptors: a man aged 35 to 55 in good health and CMV-seropositive.

V usage is TRBV7-2 and J usage is TRBJ2-1, with 10 bases matching TRBD2. The CDR3 loop spans 15 amino acids. After removal of 5 bases from V and 4 bases from J, the junction contained 5 bases not matched to a gene. From germline, CDR1 is SGHTA and CDR2 FQGNSA. Written as DNA, the CDR3 is TGTGCCAGCAGCGGGGGACTAGCGAATTACAATGAGCAGTTCTTC. Its protein product is CASSGGLANYNEQFF. The variable domain in full, completed from reference TRBV7-2 and TRBJ2-1, reads GAGVSQSPSNKVTEKGKDVELRCDPISGHTALYWYRQSLGQGLEFLIYFQGNSAPDKSGLPSDRFSAERTGGSVSTLTIQRTQQEDSAVYLCASSGGLANYNEQFFGPGTRLTVL.

The CDR3 sequence is CASSLRGGTSSYEQYF. CDR3 nucleotides: TGTGCCAGCAGCTTAAGAGGAGGGACTAGCTCCTACGAGCAGTACTTC. The gene calls are TRBV7-2 and TRBJ2-7; 8 bases fit TRBD2. Per the germline V gene, CDR1 is SGHTA and CDR2 is FQGNSA. The CDR3 is 16 residues long. Trimming took 2 bases from V and 0 from J; bases not matched to a gene: 6. Filled out from reference TRBV7-2 and TRBJ2-7, the complete variable domain reads GAGVSQSPSNKVTEKGKDVELRCDPISGHTALYWYRQSLGQGLEFLIYFQGNSAPDKSGLPSDRFSAERTGGSVSTLTIQRTQQEDSAVYLCASSLRGGTSSYEQYFGPGTRLTVT.

V usage is TRBV6-4 and J usage is TRBJ2-1; 10 nucleotides agree with TRBD2. The CDR3 is 19 amino acids. Germline CDR1 is MRHNA and CDR2 is SNTAGT. V was pared by 3 bases and J by 3 bases, with 14 bases of the junction left unmatched. CDR3: CASSDWASGSGRFYNEQFF. In DNA form, the CDR3 reads TGTGCCAGCAGTGATTGGGCTAGCGGGAGTGGGCGCTTCTACAATGAGCAGTTCTTC.

The V and J genes are TRBV6-1 and TRBJ1-4; D unclear. Germline V gene data show CDR1 as MNHNS and CDR2 as SASEGT. Trimming shortened V by 2 bases and J by 4 bases, and 5 bases separated the two germline ends. This CDR3 is built from 13 residues. The CDR3 spells CASSERDNEKLFF. As DNA, the CDR3 is TGTGCCAGCAGTGAACGGGATAATGAAAAACTGTTTTTT.

The CDR3 DNA reads as TGTGCCAGCAGCCAAGGAGGGGGTGGGGAGACCCAGTACTTC. Its protein product is CASSQGGGGETQYF. This chain connects TRBV14 to TRBJ2-5; D may be TRBD1 (6 bases). Germline CDR1 is SGHDN and CDR2 is FVKESK. The CDR3 is 14 amino acids. Deletions cut 1 base from V and 5 bases from J, with 11 bases between.

The sample holds one count of this clone. The chain recombines TRBV30 with TRBJ2-1, with TRBD2 identical over 8 bases. The CDR3 has 20 amino acids. V trimming: 0 bases; J trimming: 7 bases; junction bases outside the gene matches: 23. The germline gives CDR1 GTSNPN, CDR2 SVGIG (reference sequence). CDR3 nucleotides: TGTGCCTGGAGTGTATGGGTGACTAGCGAGCTCACGGGGGAAGAGAATGAGCAGTTCTTC. It translates to CAWSVWVTSELTGEENEQFF.

This chain joins TRBV4-2 and TRBJ1-1; 7 bases line up with TRBD1. The CDR3 runs 15 residues. The V gene end was trimmed by 3 bases and the J gene end by 5 bases; junction bases not matched to a gene: 9. Per germline, CDR1 LGHNA and CDR2 YNFKEQ. The CDR3, as DNA: TGTGCCAGCAGCCACCCCGACAGGGCGGGAACTGAAGCTTTCTTT. Residues: CASSHPDRAGTEAFF.

The rearrangement joins TRBV28 to TRBJ1-2; 8 positions match TRBD1. The CDR3 is 14 residues long. CDR1 and CDR2 (germline): MDHEN, SYDVKM. V lost 4 bases and J lost 4; bases outside the gene matches: 5. The CDR3 coding sequence is TGTGCCAGCAGTTCCGCTCAGGGGGCCTATGGCTACACCTTC. It codes for CASSSAQGAYGYTF.

The V and J genes are TRBV28 and TRBJ2-1, with 9 nucleotides matching TRBD2. From germline, CDR1 is MDHEN and CDR2 SYDVKM. The CDR3 loop spans 18 amino acids. The trim removed 7 bases at V and 6 bases at J, leaving 19 bases unmatched. For the CDR3, the DNA is TGTGCCAGCATCCCCAGCGGGGGGAGGCCTTGGGAGGGCAATGAGCAGTTCTTC. This encodes CASIPSGGRPWEGNEQFF.

The V gene is TRBV28, the J gene TRBJ1-2, with 10 bases fitting TRBD1. CDR1 MDHEN and CDR2 SYDVKM come from the germline V gene. V gave up 1 base and J gave up 4 bases; unmatched junction bases: 3. The CDR3 totals 15 residues. CDR3: CASSLSGQGVYGYTF. The CDR3 DNA is TGTGCCAGCAGTTTATCAGGACAGGGGGTCTATGGCTACACCTTC.